What follows are 9 T cell receptor beta chains derived from one specimen sequenced in a study of vaccination and CD4 T cells after COVID-19 (dated 2022 in TCRdb). The antigens for these receptors are not known. Sample treatment or condition, as interpreted from the label and publication: approximately nine-day PBMC culture with coronavirus spike peptide pools or control peptides (ViraFEST assay). To prepare the library, PCR was applied. Sequenced on an Illumina iSeq 100. TCR sequencing of DNA from cultured CD4+ T cells used the Oncomine TCR Beta short-read assay at the Johns Hopkins FTIC core. TCRdb reprocessing: public reads trimmed at Q25 with fastp, clones called with MiXCR, in-frame beta chains kept. Each entry merges the rows of one CDR3 protein and shows their most common DNA and genes. For this sample there are roughly 19,000 distinct CDR3 sequences; around 63% appear just once. Clones ranked in the top ten supply roughly 3.5% of the sample.

The sample taken for sequencing was CD4+ T cells from blood, cultured in vitro. The receptor source for this set is a human donor who had recovered from COVID-19.

This rearrangement joins TRBV6-5 to TRBJ2-7; 11 bases fit TRBD2. The CDR3 totals 14 residues. Germline V gene data show CDR1 as MNHEY and CDR2 as SVGAGI. The V gene end was trimmed by 4 bases and the J gene end by 3 bases; junction bases not matched to a gene: 2. This CDR3 reads CASSSGLAGYEQYF. The CDR3 nucleotides are TGTGCCAGCAGTTCTGGACTAGCGGGCTACGAGCAGTACTTC.

The gene calls are TRBV20-1 and TRBJ2-6; 7 bases are a match to TRBD1. Germline V lookup: CDR1 DFQATT, CDR2 SNEGSKA (reference sequence). The CDR3 is 17 amino acids. V lost 4 bases and J lost 0; bases outside the gene matches: 9. The CDR3 here is CSATPDRTYSGANVLTF. CDR3 DNA sequence: TGCAGTGCTACGCCGGACAGGACCTACTCTGGGGCCAACGTCCTGACTTTC.

This rearrangement joins TRBV7-6 to TRBJ2-1, with unresolved D. The length of the CDR3 is 16 residues. Germline V gives CDR1 SGHVS, CDR2 FNYEAQ. Trimming took off 0 bases at V and 4 bases at J, with 13 bases between the two ends. The chain's CDR3 is CASSLARTGAYNEQFF. The CDR3 DNA reads TGTGCCAGCAGCTTAGCTAGGACCGGAGCTTACAATGAGCAGTTCTTC.

The gene calls are TRBV7-6 and TRBJ2-2; 10 bases line up with TRBD1. After removal of 7 bases from V and 5 bases from J, the junction contained 7 bases not matched to a gene. The CDR3 has 15 residues. Germline CDR1 SGHVS, CDR2 FNYEAQ. CDR3 nucleotide sequence: TGTGCCAGCACCCCGACAGGGGGCGGTACCGGGGAGCTGTTTTTT. This translates into CASTPTGGGTGELFF.

This sequence joins TRBV20-1 and TRBJ1-3; D not certain. The CDR3 has 14 amino acids. Germline CDR1 DFQATT, CDR2 SNEGSKA (reference sequence). Trimming shortened V by 5 bases and J by 0 bases, and 11 bases separated the two germline ends. In nucleotides, the CDR3 is TGCAGTGCTGAAGGACCGTTCTCTGGAAACACCATATATTTT. Protein product: CSAEGPFSGNTIYF.

This clonotype was seen a few times. V and J are TRBV6-4 and TRBJ1-1; no firm D call. This CDR3 contains 13 residues. V was cut by 4 bases and J by 1 base, with 7 bases left in between. CDR1 and CDR2 (germline): MRHNA, SNTAGT. CDR3 residues: CASSVERNTEAFF. The CDR3 DNA is TGTGCCAGCAGTGTGGAGAGGAACACTGAAGCTTTCTTT.

Only one count was recorded for this clonotype. The V and J genes are TRBV10-3 and TRBJ1-2; 7 bases map to TRBD1. The CDR3 spans 13 residues. V shed 3 bases and J 13 bases; nucleotides not matched to a gene: 11. The germline CDR1 and CDR2 sequences are ENHRY and SYGVKD. The CDR3 region is CAISERDSAGGTF. The CDR3 coding sequence is TGTGCCATCAGTGAAAGGGACAGCGCCGGGGGCACCTTC.

The chain uses TRBV28 and TRBJ1-1; D gene uncertain. Trimming took off 5 bases at V and 6 bases at J, with 10 bases between the two ends. CDR3 size: 12 residues. Germline V gene data show CDR1 as MDHEN and CDR2 as SYDVKM. CDR3 DNA: TGTGCCAGCAGTATCTCCTTGTCTGAAGCTTTCTTT. Translating it yields CASSISLSEAFF. The variable domain in full, with the rest retrieved from reference TRBV28 and TRBJ1-1, is DVKVTQSSRYLVKRTGEKVFLECVQDMDHENMFWYRQDPGLGLRLIYFSYDVKMKEKGDIPEGYSVSREKKERFSLILESASTNQTSMYLCASSISLSEAFFGQGTRLTVV.

This clonotype appeared a few times. The DNA of the CDR3 is TGTGCCAGCAGTTTATTGGGAGGGGAAGGCTACACCTTC. This encodes CASSLLGGEGYTF. This chain links TRBV27 with TRBJ1-2; a possible D gene is TRBD1 (5 bases). The CDR3 has 13 amino acids. CDR1 and CDR2 from the germline V gene are MNHEY and SMNVEV (reference sequence). Trimming stripped 1 base from V and 8 bases from J, with 11 bases between.